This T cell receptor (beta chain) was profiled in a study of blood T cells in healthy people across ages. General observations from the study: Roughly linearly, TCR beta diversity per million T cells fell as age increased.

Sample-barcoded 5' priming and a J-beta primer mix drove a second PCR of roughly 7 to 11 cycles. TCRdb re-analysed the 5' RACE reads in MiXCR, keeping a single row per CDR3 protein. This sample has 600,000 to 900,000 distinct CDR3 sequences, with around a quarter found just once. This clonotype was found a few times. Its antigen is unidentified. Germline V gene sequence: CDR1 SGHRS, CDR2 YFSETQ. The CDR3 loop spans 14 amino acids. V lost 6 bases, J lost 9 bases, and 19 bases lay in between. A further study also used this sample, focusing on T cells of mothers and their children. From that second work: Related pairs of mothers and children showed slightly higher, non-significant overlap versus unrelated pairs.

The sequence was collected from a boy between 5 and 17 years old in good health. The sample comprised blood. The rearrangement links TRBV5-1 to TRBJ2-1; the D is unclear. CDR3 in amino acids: CASMKRLGIREQFF. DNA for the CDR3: TGCGCCAGCATGAAAAGGTTGGGCATTCGTGAGCAGTTCTTC. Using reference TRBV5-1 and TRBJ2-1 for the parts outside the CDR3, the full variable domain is KAGVTQTPRYLIKTRGQQVTLSCSPISGHRSVSWYQQTPGQGLQFLFEYFSETQRNKGNFPGRFSGRQFSNSRSEMNVSTLELGDSALYLCASMKRLGIREQFFGPGTRLTVL.